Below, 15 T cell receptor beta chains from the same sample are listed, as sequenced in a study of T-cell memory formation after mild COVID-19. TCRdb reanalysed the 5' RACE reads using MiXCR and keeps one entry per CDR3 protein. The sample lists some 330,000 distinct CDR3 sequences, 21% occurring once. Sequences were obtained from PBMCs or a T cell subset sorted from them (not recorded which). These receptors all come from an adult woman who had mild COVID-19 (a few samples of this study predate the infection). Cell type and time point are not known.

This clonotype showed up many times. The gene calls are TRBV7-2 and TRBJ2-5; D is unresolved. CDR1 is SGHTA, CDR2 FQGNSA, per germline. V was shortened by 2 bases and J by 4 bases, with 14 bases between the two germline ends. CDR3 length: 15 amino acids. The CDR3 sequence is CASSLNSRWAETQYF. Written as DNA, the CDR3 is TGTGCCAGCAGCTTAAATTCTCGGTGGGCAGAGACCCAGTACTTC.

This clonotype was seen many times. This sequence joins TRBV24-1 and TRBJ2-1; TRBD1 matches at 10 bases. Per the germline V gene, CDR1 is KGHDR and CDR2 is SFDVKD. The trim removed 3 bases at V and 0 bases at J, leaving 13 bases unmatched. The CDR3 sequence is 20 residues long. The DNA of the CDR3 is TGTGCCACCAGTGATGTTAGTGACAGGGGGCAGAAGAACTCCTACAATGAGCAGTTCTTC. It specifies CATSDVSDRGQKNSYNEQFF.

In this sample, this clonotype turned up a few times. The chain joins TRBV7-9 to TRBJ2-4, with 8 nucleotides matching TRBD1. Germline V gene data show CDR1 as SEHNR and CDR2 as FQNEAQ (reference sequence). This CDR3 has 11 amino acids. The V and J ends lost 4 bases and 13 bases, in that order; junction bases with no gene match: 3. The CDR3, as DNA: TGTGCCAGCAGCTCGGGGACAGGCCAGTACTTC. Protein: CASSSGTGQYF.

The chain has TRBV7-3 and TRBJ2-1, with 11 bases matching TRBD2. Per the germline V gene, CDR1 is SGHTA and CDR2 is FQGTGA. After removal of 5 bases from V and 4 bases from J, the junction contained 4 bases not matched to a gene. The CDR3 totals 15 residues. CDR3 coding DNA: TGTGCCAGCAGCCTTAGCGGGAGGGGTTACAATGAGCAGTTCTTC. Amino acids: CASSLSGRGYNEQFF.

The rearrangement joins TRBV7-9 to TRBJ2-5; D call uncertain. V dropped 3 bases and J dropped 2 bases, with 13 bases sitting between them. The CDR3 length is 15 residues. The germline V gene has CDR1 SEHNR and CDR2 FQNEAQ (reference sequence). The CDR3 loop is CASSFIEAPQETQYF. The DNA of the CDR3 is TGTGCCAGCAGCTTTATCGAGGCTCCGCAAGAGACCCAGTACTTC.

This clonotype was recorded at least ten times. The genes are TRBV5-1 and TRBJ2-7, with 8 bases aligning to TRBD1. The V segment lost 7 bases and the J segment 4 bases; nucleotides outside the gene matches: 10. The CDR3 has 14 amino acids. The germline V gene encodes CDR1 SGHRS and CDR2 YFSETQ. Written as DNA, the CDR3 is TGCGCCAGCGGCACCGGACAGGGCGATTACGAGCAGTACTTC. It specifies CASGTGQGDYEQYF.

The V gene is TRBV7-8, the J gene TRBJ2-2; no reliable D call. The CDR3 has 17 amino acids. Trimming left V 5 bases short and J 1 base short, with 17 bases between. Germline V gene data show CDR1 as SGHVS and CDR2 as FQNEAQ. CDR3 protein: CASSPLTPVGNTGELFF. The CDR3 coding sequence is TGTGCCAGCAGCCCTCTTACTCCAGTAGGGAACACCGGGGAGCTGTTTTTT.

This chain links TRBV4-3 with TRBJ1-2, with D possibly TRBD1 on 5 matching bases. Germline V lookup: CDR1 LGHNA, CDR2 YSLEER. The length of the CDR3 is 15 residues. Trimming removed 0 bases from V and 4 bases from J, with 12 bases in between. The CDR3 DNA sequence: TGCGCCAGCAGCCAAGAAGTGCGGACAAGCTATGGCTACACCTTC. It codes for CASSQEVRTSYGYTF.

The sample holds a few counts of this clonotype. The CDR3 nucleotides read TGTGCCAGCAGTCATTCTAGCGGGTTAAGAAATGAGCAGTTCTTC. It specifies CASSHSSGLRNEQFF. The rearrangement links TRBV6-6 to TRBJ2-1, with 8 bases that match TRBD2. Germline V gene sequence: CDR1 MNHNY, CDR2 SVGAGI (reference sequence). The CDR3 is made up of 15 amino acids. V lost 5 bases and J lost 7; bases outside the gene matches: 10.

The CDR3, as DNA: TGTGCCAGCTCACCTATTATATCGGGCAGATGGGACTATGGCTACACCTTC. Translating it yields CASSPIISGRWDYGYTF. The chain joins TRBV18 to TRBJ1-2; D remains unclear. There are 17 residues in the CDR3. The germline CDR1 and CDR2 sequences are KGHSH and LQKENI. V lost 3 bases and J 3 bases, leaving 20 bases between the germline ends.

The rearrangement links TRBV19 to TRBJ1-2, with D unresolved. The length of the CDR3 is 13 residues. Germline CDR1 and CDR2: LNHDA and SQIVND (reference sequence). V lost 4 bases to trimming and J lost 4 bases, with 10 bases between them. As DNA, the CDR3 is TGTGCCAGTAGTAGTTCGCACGTCTATGGCTACACCTTC. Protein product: CASSSSHVYGYTF.

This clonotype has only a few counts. For the CDR3, the DNA is TGTGCCAGCAGCGTAGCCAGCCAAGAGACCCAGTACTTC. Amino acid sequence: CASSVASQETQYF. The chain joins TRBV9 to TRBJ2-5; unclear D gene. The CDR3 has 13 amino acids. Trimming pared 0 bases from V and 1 base from J, leaving 4 bases between. Germline-derived CDR1 and CDR2 are SGDLS and YYNGEE.

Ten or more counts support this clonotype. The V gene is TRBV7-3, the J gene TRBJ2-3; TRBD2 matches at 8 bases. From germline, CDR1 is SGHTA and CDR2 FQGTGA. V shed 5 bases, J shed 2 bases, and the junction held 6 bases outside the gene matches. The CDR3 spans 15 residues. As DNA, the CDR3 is TGTGCCAGCAGCCCCGATAGCGGGAACACAGATACGCAGTATTTT. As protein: CASSPDSGNTDTQYF.

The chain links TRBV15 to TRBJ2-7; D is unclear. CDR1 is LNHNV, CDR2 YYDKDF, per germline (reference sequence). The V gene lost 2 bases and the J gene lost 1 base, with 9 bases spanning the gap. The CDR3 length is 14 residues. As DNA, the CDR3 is TGTGCCACCAGCAGACCAGGAGTTTCCTACGAGCAGTACTTC. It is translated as CATSRPGVSYEQYF.

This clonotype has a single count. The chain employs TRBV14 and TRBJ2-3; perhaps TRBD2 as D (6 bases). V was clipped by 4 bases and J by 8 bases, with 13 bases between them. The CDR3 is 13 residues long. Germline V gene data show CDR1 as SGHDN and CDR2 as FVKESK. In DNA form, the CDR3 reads TGTGCCAGCAGCCTCCATCCCGGGGGTACGCAGTATTTT. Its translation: CASSLHPGGTQYF.